This passage covers 29 T cell receptor beta chains from one sample sequenced in a study of metastatic and nonmetastatic thyroid tumors. No treatment of any kind had been given to any patient before thyroid surgery. TCRdb re-processed the PCR reads through MiXCR. Among 20,000 to 25,000 clones listed, 13% to 15% were seen once. Sequencing input: tumor tissue. These TCRs come from a female donor with papillary thyroid cancer or a benign thyroid nodule (not recorded which). Some clones in this sample may be carry-over from other donors' samples.

At least ten counts were recorded for this clone. The genes are TRBV5-6 and TRBJ2-3, with 7 bases matching TRBD2. Germline CDR1 and CDR2: SGHDT and YYEEEE. V was clipped by 5 bases and J by 1 base; unmatched bases: 13. The CDR3 loop spans 17 amino acids. The CDR3 spells CASRARGAGYGTDTQYF. The CDR3 region has the DNA TGTGCCAGCAGGGCCCGGGGAGCGGGATATGGCACAGATACGCAGTATTTT.

The genes are TRBV18 and TRBJ1-4, with D possibly being TRBD1 (5 bases). The germline gives CDR1 KGHSH, CDR2 LQKENI. V was pared by 8 bases and J by 7 bases, with 17 bases between. The CDR3 runs 14 residues. The DNA of the CDR3 is TGTGCCAGCCACAAGGGGCACGGAGGTGAAAAACTGTTTTTT. Amino acid sequence: CASHKGHGGEKLFF.

This clone was seen ten or more times. The chain joins TRBV15 to TRBJ2-5; D call uncertain. CDR1 and CDR2 from the germline V gene are LNHNV and YYDKDF (reference sequence). The germline V and J ends were trimmed by 0 bases and 2 bases, with 13 bases remaining between them. The CDR3 sequence is 16 residues long. The DNA for the CDR3 is TGTGCCACCAGCAGAGACCCCGGGTCCCCTCAAGAGACCCAGTACTTC. Translating gives CATSRDPGSPQETQYF.

This clone has at least ten counts. Written as DNA, the CDR3 is TGTGCCTGGAGTGCAGGACTACGCACAGATACGCAGTATTTT. Amino acids: CAWSAGLRTDTQYF. The rearrangement uses TRBV30 and TRBJ2-3; D perhaps matches TRBD2 (6 bases). Germline CDR1 GTSNPN, CDR2 SVGIG (reference sequence). The CDR3 runs 14 residues. V was pared by 1 base and J by 1 base, with 9 bases between. Full variable domain (remainder filled in from reference TRBV30 and TRBJ2-3): SQTIHQWPATLVQPVGSPLSLECTVEGTSNPNLYWYRQAAGRGLQLLFYSVGIGQISSEVPQNLSASRPQDRQFILSSKKLLLSDSGFYLCAWSAGLRTDTQYFGPGTRLTVL.

Many counts were recorded for this clone. The V call is TRBV4-2, the J call TRBJ2-1, with 9 nucleotides matching TRBD2. This CDR3 is 17 amino acids long. Trimming took 1 base from V and 2 from J; bases not matched to a gene: 6. Germline-derived CDR1 and CDR2 are LGHNA and YNFKEQ. CDR3 residues: CASSQVPSGEPYNEQFF. CDR3 sequence (DNA): TGTGCCAGCAGCCAAGTCCCTAGCGGGGAACCCTACAATGAGCAGTTCTTC.

The V call is TRBV6-1, the J call TRBJ1-5; D call uncertain. This CDR3 comprises 15 residues. The ends were cut back, 1 base at V and 16 bases at J, with 23 bases in the middle. The germline gives CDR1 MNHNS, CDR2 SASEGT. DNA for the CDR3: TGTGCCAGCAGTGAAGGGGCGGTGAGCAATCAGCCCCCTCATTTT. This gives the protein CASSEGAVSNQPPHF.

This clone appeared many times. J is TRBJ2-7 and V is TRBV5-1; TRBD2 is a possible D gene (5 bases). V gave up 0 bases and J gave up 7 bases, with 17 bases separating them. The CDR3 contains 15 residues. The germline gives CDR1 SGHRS, CDR2 YFSETQ. Here the CDR3 DNA reads TGCGCCAGCAGCTTGGGTGGAGCGGTGTTAGGAGAGCAGTACTTC. Translated, it gives CASSLGGAVLGEQYF. Filled out from reference TRBV5-1 and TRBJ2-7, the complete variable domain reads KAGVTQTPRYLIKTRGQQVTLSCSPISGHRSVSWYQQTPGQGLQFLFEYFSETQRNKGNFPGRFSGRQFSNSRSEMNVSTLELGDSALYLCASSLGGAVLGEQYFGPGTRLTVT.

This clone was counted many times. The chain recombines TRBV14 with TRBJ2-1; 16 bases line up with TRBD2. In germline, CDR1 is SGHDN, CDR2 FVKESK. This CDR3 spans 17 amino acids. Trimming at V came to 4 bases and at J to 7 bases, leaving 7 bases not matched to a gene. The CDR3 loop is CASSPGTSGREGNEQFF. The DNA of the CDR3 is TGTGCCAGCAGCCCCGGGACTAGCGGGAGGGAAGGGAATGAGCAGTTCTTC.

This clone has at least ten counts. Since a much larger clone is just one base distant, this may be a read error. The chain has TRBV2 and TRBJ2-5; the match to TRBD2 covers 8 bases. The junction had 13 bases not matched to a gene; V was cut back by 8 bases and J by 5 bases. Germline V gives CDR1 SNHLY, CDR2 FYNNEI. The CDR3 runs to 15 residues. The CDR3 region has the DNA TGTGCCAGCGCTGGGGGCGGGGGGACCGGTGAGACCCAGTACTTC. Translation gives CASAGGGGTGETQYF.

This chain links TRBV2 with TRBJ2-1; the D gene is possibly TRBD2 (5 bases). There are 19 residues in the CDR3. Trimming cost V 1 base and J 1 base, with 20 bases left between them. Germline lookup yields CDR1 SNHLY and CDR2 FYNNEI. In nucleotides, the CDR3 is TGTGCCAGCAGTGAAGTCGGTAAGGGAGAGCCTGGGTCCTACAATGAGCAGTTCTTC. Amino acids: CASSEVGKGEPGSYNEQFF.

A note on this clone: Since a much larger clone is just one base distant, this may be a read error. The chain carries TRBV19 and TRBJ2-1, with TRBD2 matching 10 bases. The CDR3 totals 15 residues. Trimming took 5 bases from V and 8 from J; bases not matched to a gene: 9. The germline V gene encodes CDR1 LNHDA and CDR2 SQIVND (reference sequence). This chain's CDR3 is CASSPGTSVYDEQFF. Here the CDR3 DNA reads TGTGCCAGTAGTCCCGGGACTAGCGTTTACGATGAGCAGTTCTTC.

The sample holds many counts of this clone. V is TRBV10-3 and J is TRBJ2-5; D is undetermined. V was trimmed by 0 bases and J by 4 bases, leaving 12 bases between them. This CDR3 contains 15 residues. Germline CDR1 and CDR2: ENHRY and SYGVKD. CDR3 DNA sequence: TGTGCCATCAGTGAGTCTTCGTCTACACTAGAGACCCAGTACTTC. It yields the protein CAISESSSTLETQYF.

In this sample, this clone turned up many times. The chain couples TRBV6-2 or TRBV6-3 to TRBJ2-5, with D uncertain. V was clipped by 5 bases and J by 0 bases, with 4 bases between them. CDR3 length: 12 residues. Germline values: CDR1 MNHEY, CDR2 SVGEGT. In DNA form, the CDR3 reads TGTGCCAGCAGTACTCACCAAGAGACCCAGTACTTC. Its protein is CASSTHQETQYF.

This clone was seen at least ten times. The rearrangement uses TRBV7-9 and TRBJ2-1, with TRBD2 matching over 11 bases. CDR1 is SEHNR and CDR2 is FQNEAQ in the germline V gene (reference sequence). V trimming: 5 bases; J trimming: 4 bases; junction bases outside the gene matches: 7. The CDR3 spans 16 residues. CDR3 in DNA: TGTGCCAGCAGCGGAACTAGCGGGGGATCGTACAATGAGCAGTTCTTC. Translating gives CASSGTSGGSYNEQFF.

This clone has at least ten counts. This chain links TRBV15 with TRBJ2-3; no clear D. V gave up 0 bases and J gave up 0 bases, with 7 bases separating them. In germline, CDR1 is LNHNV, CDR2 YYDKDF (reference sequence). This CDR3 region has 15 residues. CDR3 loop: CATSREASSTDTQYF. The CDR3 DNA reads as TGTGCCACCAGCAGAGAGGCCAGTAGCACAGATACGCAGTATTTT.

This clone was recorded only once. The CDR3 carries no conserved terminal phenylalanine or tryptophan, so it likely arises from a read error. V is TRBV20-1 and J is TRBJ1-6; no clear D gene. V shed 0 bases and J shed 6 bases, with 12 bases lying between them. The length of the CDR3 is 15 residues. CDR1 DFQATT and CDR2 SNEGSKA come from the germline V gene (reference sequence). CDR3 in amino acids: CSARDGPVGNSPLHI. Here the CDR3 DNA reads TGCAGTGCTAGAGATGGGCCTGTGGGTAATTCACCCCTCCACATT.

The table lists this clone with many counts. Other DNA variants within this sample encode the same CDR3. The chain carries TRBV6-4 and TRBJ2-7; 8 nucleotides match TRBD2. This CDR3 comprises 15 residues. Germline-derived CDR1 and CDR2 are MRHNA and SNTAGT. V lost 6 bases to trimming and J lost 2 bases; unmatched junction nucleotides: 9. The CDR3 sequence: CASRAYPGGAYEQYF. As DNA, the CDR3 is TGTGCCAGCAGAGCTTACCCGGGAGGGGCCTACGAGCAGTACTTC.

This clone came up many times. The chain has TRBV12-3 or TRBV12-4 and TRBJ2-2; TRBD1 is a possible D gene (5 bases). The CDR3 is made up of 12 amino acids. Between the trimmed V and J ends, which lost 6 bases and 6 bases, there was a span of 8 bases. Here the CDR3 DNA reads TGTGCCAGCAGGCAGGGATCCGGGGAGCTGTTTTTT. It encodes CASRQGSGELFF.

Ten or more counts support this clone. The same CDR3 also results from other DNA sequences found in this sample. This chain joins TRBV18 and TRBJ2-7; D is uncertain. Trimming removed 1 base at V and 0 bases at J, with 7 bases between. CDR1 and CDR2 from the germline V gene are KGHSH and LQKENI. The CDR3 is 14 residues long. In DNA form, the CDR3 reads TGTGCCAGCTCACCACAGGTCAGCTCCTACGAGCAGTACTTC. Its translation: CASSPQVSSYEQYF. The full variable domain, in which reference TRBV18 and TRBJ2-7 provide the parts outside the CDR3, is NAGVMQNPRHLVRRRGQEARLRCSPMKGHSHVYWYRQLPEEGLKFMVYLQKENIIDESGMPKERFSAEFPKEGPSILRIQQVVRGDSAAYFCASSPQVSSYEQYFGPGTRLTVT.

This clone showed up many times. The chain employs TRBV7-2 and TRBJ2-3; D ambiguous. Trimming took 4 bases from V and 0 from J, leaving 2 bases between them. The germline CDR1 and CDR2 sequences are SGHTA and FQGNSA. The CDR3 has 12 amino acids. CDR3 bases: TGTGCCAGCAGCTCCAGCACAGATACGCAGTATTTT. Protein: CASSSSTDTQYF. The variable domain in full, completed from reference TRBV7-2 and TRBJ2-3, reads GAGVSQSPSNKVTEKGKDVELRCDPISGHTALYWYRQSLGQGLEFLIYFQGNSAPDKSGLPSDRFSAERTGGSVSTLTIQRTQQEDSAVYLCASSSSTDTQYFGPGTRLTVL.

This clone showed up many times. The chain couples TRBV5-6 to TRBJ1-2; TRBD1 is a possible D gene (6 bases). CDR1 is SGHDT, CDR2 YYEEEE, per germline. The V gene lost 0 bases and the J gene lost 2 bases, with 8 bases spanning the gap. The length of the CDR3 is 14 residues. The CDR3 DNA reads as TGTGCCAGCAGCTTGGGAAGGGGGAACTATGGCTACACCTTC. Amino acid sequence: CASSLGRGNYGYTF.

Only a few counts were recorded for this clone. A junction boundary mismatches the germline segment, possibly from a read error. CDR3 in DNA: TGTGCCAGCAGTTCACAGGGGGAGTCTGGGGCCAACGTCCTGAGTTTC. Translation gives CASSSQGESGANVLSF. V and J are TRBV28 and TRBJ2-6; TRBD1 matches at 8 bases. The CDR3 is 16 residues long. Germline V gene lookup returns CDR1 MDHEN and CDR2 SYDVKM.

This clone is termed medium-sized. The V call is TRBV3-1, the J call TRBJ2-7; tentative D call: TRBD1 (6 bases). With 4 bases removed from V and 2 bases from J, the gap between germline ends came to 9 bases. Germline assignment: CDR1 LGHDT and CDR2 YNNKEL (reference sequence). This CDR3 is 13 amino acids long. CDR3 DNA: TGTGCCAGCAGCCGAGGGGGAGCCTACGAGCAGTACTTC. Its translation: CASSRGGAYEQYF.

This clone was seen many times. The chain has TRBV5-1 and TRBJ2-7; 8 bases fit TRBD1. V lost 2 bases and J lost 5; bases outside the gene matches: 6. CDR3 length: 14 amino acids. CDR1 SGHRS and CDR2 YFSETQ come from the germline V gene. CDR3 nucleotide sequence: TGCGCCAGCAGCTTCGGACAGGGAATCAACGAGCAGTACTTC. Encoded protein: CASSFGQGINEQYF.

There are many counts of this clone. This sequence joins TRBV5-1 and TRBJ2-5; TRBD2 is a possible D gene (6 bases). Germline lookup yields CDR1 SGHRS and CDR2 YFSETQ. This CDR3 is 14 amino acids long. Trimming stripped 4 bases from V and 2 bases from J, with 12 bases between. CDR3 sequence reads: CASSVLAEQETQYF. The CDR3 region has the DNA TGCGCCAGCAGCGTGTTAGCGGAGCAAGAGACCCAGTACTTC. The full variable domain, rest sourced from reference TRBV5-1 and TRBJ2-5, is KAGVTQTPRYLIKTRGQQVTLSCSPISGHRSVSWYQQTPGQGLQFLFEYFSETQRNKGNFPGRFSGRQFSNSRSEMNVSTLELGDSALYLCASSVLAEQETQYFGPGTRLLVL.

This clone came up many times. V and J are TRBV20-1 and TRBJ2-1, with D tentatively TRBD2 (5 bases). Trimming cost V 3 bases and J 7 bases, with 13 bases left between them. Per the germline V gene, CDR1 is DFQATT and CDR2 is SNEGSKA (reference sequence). The CDR3 totals 13 residues. CDR3 sequence (DNA): TGCAGTGCTAGTGAGGGAGTAGGGAATGAGCAGTTCTTC. As protein: CSASEGVGNEQFF.

The rearrangement links TRBV7-8 to TRBJ1-2; 8 nucleotides match TRBD1. Germline V gene lookup returns CDR1 SGHVS and CDR2 FQNEAQ. J gave up 5 bases and V 1 base, and 3 bases lay outside the gene matches. This CDR3 has 14 residues. CDR3 loop: CASSLGQGTYGYTF. The CDR3 DNA reads TGTGCCAGCAGCTTAGGACAGGGGACATATGGCTACACCTTC.

This clone has just a few counts. Just one base apart from a much larger clone, this may be a read error. The chain has TRBV15 and TRBJ2-5, with D hard to call. The CDR3 runs 16 residues. CDR1 and CDR2 from the germline V gene are LNHNV and YYDKDF (reference sequence). The germline V and J ends were trimmed by 3 bases and 2 bases, with 16 bases remaining between them. CDR3 amino acids: CATSSSQQNLQETQYF. DNA of the CDR3: TGTGCCACCAGCAGCTCCCAACAGAATCTACAAGAGACCCAGTACTTC. The full variable domain, rest sourced from reference TRBV15 and TRBJ2-5, is DAMVIQNPRYQVTQFGKPVTLSCSQTLNHNVMYWYQQKSSQAPKLLFHYYDKDFNNEADTPDNFQSRRPNTSFCFLDIRSPGLGDTAMYLCATSSSQQNLQETQYFGPGTRLLVL.

A word on this clone: The junction and the germline gene differ at one end; a read error may be behind it. The chain joins TRBV6-1 to TRBJ2-2; D perhaps matches TRBD2 (5 bases). CDR1 is MNHNS and CDR2 is SASEGT in the germline V gene. The CDR3 length is 14 residues. The CDR3 here is CASSMYSWAGELFF. The DNA of the CDR3 is TGTGCCAGCAGTATGTACAGTTGGGCCGGGGAGCTGTTCTTT.